The clone carrying this T cell receptor (beta chain) appeared many times. Its target is unknown. The sample comes from a study of blood T cells in healthy people across ages. On the study more broadly: Researchers report that template switching captured about one barcoded beta molecule per two T cells. Points from the study as a whole: Long-lived and aged donors differed, with more naive CD4+ cells and higher diversity in the long-lived. PBMCs were not sorted, which prevented a conclusive comparison of naive versus antigen-experienced cells.

For the second PCR, which ran for about 6 to 11 cycles, a sample-barcoded 5' primer and a J-beta primer mix were used. TCRdb ran MiXCR on the 5' RACE reads and lists one entry per CDR3 protein. The sample has roughly 1.9 million distinct CDR3 sequences, roughly 43% seen once; the top ten hold 20% to 25%. Per-sample PBMC isolation yielded at least 6 million cells. Sequencing was performed on blood. The TCR comes from a human donor in good health.

Here the CDR3 reads CSVVSGSGFEQYF. CDR3 nucleotide sequence: TGCAGCGTTGTGTCAGGCTCGGGTTTCGAGCAGTACTTC. This chain joins TRBV29-1 and TRBJ2-5; D is unresolved. The J call is in doubt because the DNA end fits TRBJ2-7 better. CDR1 is SQVTM, CDR2 ANQGSEA, per germline. CDR3 length: 13 residues.